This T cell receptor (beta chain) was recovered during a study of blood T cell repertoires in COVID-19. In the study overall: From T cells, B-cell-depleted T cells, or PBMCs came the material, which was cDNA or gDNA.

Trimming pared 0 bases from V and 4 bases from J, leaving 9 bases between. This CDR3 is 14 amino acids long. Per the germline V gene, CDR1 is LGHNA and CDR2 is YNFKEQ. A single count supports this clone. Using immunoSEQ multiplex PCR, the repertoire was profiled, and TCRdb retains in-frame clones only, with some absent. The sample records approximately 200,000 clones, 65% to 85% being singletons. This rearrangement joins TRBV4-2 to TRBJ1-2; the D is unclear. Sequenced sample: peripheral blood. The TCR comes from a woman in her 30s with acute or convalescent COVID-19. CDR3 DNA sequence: TGTGCCAGCAGCCAAGATCGGCAGGTCTATGGCTACACCTTC. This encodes CASSQDRQVYGYTF.